This is a list of T cell receptor beta chains from one sample in a study of blood T cell repertoires in COVID-19. Sequencing used immunoSEQ multiplex PCR; TCRdb keeps in-frame clones, though not all of them. Here the sample spans under 200,000 clones, 79% being singletons. The specimen was PBMCs or T cells enriched from blood (not recorded which). The receptor source for this set is a woman in her 70s in a cohort exposed to, infected with or recovered from COVID-19 (not recorded which). The CDR3 runs from the conserved cysteine through the conserved F or W.

j_gene: TRBJ2-7; v_gene: TRBV30; CDR3aa: CAWSKMGGGYEQYF
j_gene: TRBJ1-5; v_gene: TRBV4-3; CDR3aa: CASSQDRARNQPQHF
j_gene: TRBJ1-5; v_gene: TRBV7-9; CDR3aa: CASSTTGTGGIQPQHF
j_gene: TRBJ1-2; v_gene: TRBV18; CDR3aa: CASSDDRGSGYTF
j_gene: TRBJ2-3; v_gene: TRBV4-1; CDR3aa: CASSQRTSGGTDTQYF
j_gene: TRBJ2-5; v_gene: TRBV7-8; CDR3aa: CASSSLLAGVSKTQYF
j_gene: TRBJ2-7; v_gene: TRBV18; CDR3aa: CASSPRGSYEQYF
j_gene: TRBJ2-5; v_gene: TRBV7-8; CDR3aa: CASSSNPQGELETQYF
j_gene: TRBJ1-2; v_gene: TRBV10-3; CDR3aa: CAISESGGAGYGYTF
j_gene: TRBJ2-7; v_gene: TRBV5-6; CDR3aa: CASSQSLIGATSGTYEQYF
j_gene: TRBJ2-5; v_gene: TRBV9; CDR3aa: CASSVRGTGEETQYF
j_gene: TRBJ2-1; v_gene: TRBV18; CDR3aa: CASSPPVSGGSSYNEQFF
j_gene: TRBJ1-2; v_gene: TRBV27; CDR3aa: CASGPEGIGYTF
j_gene: TRBJ2-7; v_gene: TRBV7-2; CDR3aa: CASSFYYEQYF
j_gene: TRBJ2-4; v_gene: TRBV7-2; CDR3aa: CASSIQPSGGNIQYF
j_gene: TRBJ2-5; v_gene: TRBV28; CDR3aa: CASSGPGTENTETQYF
j_gene: TRBJ2-4; v_gene: TRBV28; CDR3aa: CASSGTSRGNIQYF
j_gene: TRBJ2-2; v_gene: TRBV15; CDR3aa: CATSRQGSATGELFF
j_gene: TRBJ1-1; v_gene: TRBV4-3; CDR3aa: CASSQDLGTGVGTEAFF
j_gene: TRBJ2-2; v_gene: TRBV5-1; CDR3aa: CASSEQTNSGELFF
j_gene: TRBJ1-6; v_gene: TRBV30; CDR3aa: CAYGQGVSPLHF
j_gene: TRBJ2-1; v_gene: TRBV6-1; CDR3aa: CASSEEDSTTNNEQFF
j_gene: TRBJ1-4; v_gene: TRBV10-3; CDR3aa: CAIREGAGGEKLFF
j_gene: TRBJ2-2; v_gene: TRBV27; CDR3aa: CASSMRLAINTGELFF
j_gene: TRBJ2-2; v_gene: TRBV3-1/TRBV3-2; CDR3aa: CASSRLAGGGELFF
j_gene: TRBJ1-1; v_gene: TRBV4-3; CDR3aa: CASSLSWRDFTEAFF
j_gene: TRBJ1-6; v_gene: TRBV3-1/TRBV3-2; CDR3aa: CASSQRTGESPLHF
j_gene: TRBJ2-7; v_gene: TRBV4-2; CDR3aa: CASSLDTSGSSYEQYF
j_gene: TRBJ2-7; v_gene: TRBV6-5; CDR3aa: CASITGTSGSYEQYF
j_gene: TRBJ2-7; v_gene: TRBV27; CDR3aa: CASSKLDRQNEQYF
j_gene: TRBJ1-3; v_gene: TRBV3-1/TRBV3-2; CDR3aa: CASSNSAGTGGTIPLYF
j_gene: TRBJ1-2; v_gene: TRBV15; CDR3aa: CATSRDPWEAVPNYGYTF
j_gene: TRBJ2-7; v_gene: TRBV18; CDR3aa: CASSPRSTGVGEQYF
j_gene: TRBJ2-7; v_gene: TRBV28; CDR3aa: CATRGAPIGVNEQYF
j_gene: TRBJ1-6; v_gene: TRBV6-1; CDR3aa: CASSEGGQTSPLHF
j_gene: TRBJ1-5; v_gene: TRBV28; CDR3aa: CASSRTGRQQPQHF
j_gene: TRBJ2-1; v_gene: TRBV12-5; CDR3aa: CASGLGLPSSYNEQFF
j_gene: TRBJ2-7; v_gene: TRBV28; CDR3aa: CASSLVVPYEQYF
j_gene: TRBJ1-1; v_gene: TRBV28; CDR3aa: CASSFPVLRNTEAFF
j_gene: TRBJ2-1; v_gene: TRBV5-1; CDR3aa: CASSLGLAGLSYNEQFF
j_gene: TRBJ1-5; v_gene: TRBV19; CDR3aa: CASRAGTGGFWNQPQHF
j_gene: TRBJ2-7; v_gene: TRBV10-3; CDR3aa: CAISDRYEQYF
j_gene: TRBJ1-1; v_gene: TRBV5-4; CDR3aa: CASSLSAGDNTEAFF
j_gene: TRBJ2-5; v_gene: TRBV2; CDR3aa: CASSEGRNQETQYF